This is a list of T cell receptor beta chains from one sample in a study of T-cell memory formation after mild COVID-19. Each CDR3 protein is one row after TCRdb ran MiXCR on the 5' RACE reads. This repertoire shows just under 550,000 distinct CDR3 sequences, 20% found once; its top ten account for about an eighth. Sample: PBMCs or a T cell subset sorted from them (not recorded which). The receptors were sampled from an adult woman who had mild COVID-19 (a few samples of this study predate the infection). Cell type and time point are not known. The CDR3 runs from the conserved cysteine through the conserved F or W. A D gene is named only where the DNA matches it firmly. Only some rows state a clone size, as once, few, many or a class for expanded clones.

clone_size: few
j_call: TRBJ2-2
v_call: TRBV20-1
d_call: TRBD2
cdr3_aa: CSAPSGRYTGELFF
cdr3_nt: TGCAGTGCTCCTAGCGGGAGGTACACCGGGGAGCTGTTTTTT

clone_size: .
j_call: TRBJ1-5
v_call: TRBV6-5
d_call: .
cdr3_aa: CASRPETRGNQPQHF
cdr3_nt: TGTGCCAGCAGACCTGAAACAAGGGGCAATCAGCCCCAGCATTTT

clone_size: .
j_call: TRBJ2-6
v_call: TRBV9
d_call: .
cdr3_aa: CASSVKGSGANVLTF
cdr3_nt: TGTGCCAGCAGCGTAAAAGGATCTGGGGCCAACGTCCTGACTTTC

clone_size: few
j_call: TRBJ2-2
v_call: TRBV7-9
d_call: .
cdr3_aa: CAQDGDANTGELFF
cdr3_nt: TGTGCCCAAGACGGGGACGCGAACACCGGGGAGCTGTTTTTT

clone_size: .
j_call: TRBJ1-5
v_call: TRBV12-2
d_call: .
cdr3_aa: CASRLVWVKGSTIFDSNQPQHF
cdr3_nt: TGTGCAAGTCGCTTAGTTTGGGTTAAGGGATCTACAATTTTCGATAGCAATCAGCCCCAGCATTTT

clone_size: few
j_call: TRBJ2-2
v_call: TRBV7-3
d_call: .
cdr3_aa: CASSSGQPNTGELFF
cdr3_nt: TGTGCCAGCAGCTCCGGACAGCCGAACACCGGGGAGCTGTTTTTT

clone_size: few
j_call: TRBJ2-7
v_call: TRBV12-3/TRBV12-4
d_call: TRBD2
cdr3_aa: CASSLLAGSLYEQYF
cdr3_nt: TGTGCCAGCAGTTTGTTAGCGGGGTCCCTCTACGAGCAGTACTTC

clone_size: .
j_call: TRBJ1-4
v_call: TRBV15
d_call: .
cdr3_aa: CATQFGVDEKLFF
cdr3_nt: TGTGCCACCCAGTTCGGGGTCGATGAAAAACTGTTTTTT

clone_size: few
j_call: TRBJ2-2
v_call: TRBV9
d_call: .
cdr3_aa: CASSVLSGTNTGELFF
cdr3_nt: TGTGCCAGCAGCGTCCTTAGCGGCACGAACACCGGGGAGCTGTTTTTT

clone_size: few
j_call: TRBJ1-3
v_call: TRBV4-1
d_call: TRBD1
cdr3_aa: CASSQEDRNRGLVAGNTIYF
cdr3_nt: TGCGCCAGCAGCCAAGAGGACCGAAACAGGGGTTTAGTCGCTGGAAACACCATATATTTT

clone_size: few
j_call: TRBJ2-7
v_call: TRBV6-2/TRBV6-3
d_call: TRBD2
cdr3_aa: CASRRAALTSPTPYEQYF
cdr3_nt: TGTGCCAGCAGGCGCGCCGCTTTGACTAGCCCGACCCCCTACGAGCAGTACTTC

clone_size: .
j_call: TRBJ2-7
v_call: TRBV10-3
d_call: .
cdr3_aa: CAISELSRDLLREQYF
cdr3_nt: TGTGCCATCAGTGAGCTCTCTCGGGACCTACTACGAGAGCAGTACTTC

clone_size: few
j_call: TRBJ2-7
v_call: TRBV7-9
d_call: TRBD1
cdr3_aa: CASSFGDRGLDYEQYF
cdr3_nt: TGTGCCAGCAGCTTTGGGGACAGGGGGTTAGACTACGAGCAGTACTTC

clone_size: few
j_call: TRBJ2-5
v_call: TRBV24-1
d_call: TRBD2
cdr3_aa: CATQPGGGETQYF
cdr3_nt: TGTGCCACCCAGCCGGGGGGAGGAGAGACCCAGTACTTC

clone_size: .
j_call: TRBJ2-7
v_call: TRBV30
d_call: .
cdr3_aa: CAWSGTDPYEQYF
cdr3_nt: TGTGCCTGGAGTGGGACAGACCCCTACGAGCAGTACTTC

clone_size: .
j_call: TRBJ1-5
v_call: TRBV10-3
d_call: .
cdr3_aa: CAISESVNQPQHF
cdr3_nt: TGTGCCATCAGTGAGTCTGTCAATCAGCCCCAGCATTTT

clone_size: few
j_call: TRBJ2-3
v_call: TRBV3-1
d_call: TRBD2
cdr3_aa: CASSQDPSGGLADTQYF
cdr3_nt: TGTGCCAGCAGCCAAGATCCTAGCGGGGGTCTCGCAGATACGCAGTATTTT

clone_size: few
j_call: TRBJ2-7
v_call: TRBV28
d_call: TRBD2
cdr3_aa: CASFISGGGEQYF
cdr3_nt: TGTGCCAGCTTTATTTCGGGAGGAGGCGAGCAGTACTTC

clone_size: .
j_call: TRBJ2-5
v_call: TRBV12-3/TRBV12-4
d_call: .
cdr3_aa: CASRLPPKGTQYF
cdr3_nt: TGTGCCAGCAGACTACCCCCCAAGGGGACCCAGTACTTC

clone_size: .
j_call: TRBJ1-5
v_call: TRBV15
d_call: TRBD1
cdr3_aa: CATSTDASGDRGMWDQPQHF
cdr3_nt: TGTGCCACCAGCACAGACGCCTCAGGAGACAGGGGTATGTGGGATCAGCCCCAGCATTTT

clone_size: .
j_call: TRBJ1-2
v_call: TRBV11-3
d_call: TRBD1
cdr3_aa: CASRRSQGGNYGYNF
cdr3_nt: TGTGCCAGCAGACGTTCACAGGGGGGGAACTATGGCTACAACTTC

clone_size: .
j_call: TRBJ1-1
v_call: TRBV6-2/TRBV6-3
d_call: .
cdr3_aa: CASTNPENTEAFF
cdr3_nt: TGTGCCAGCACCAACCCCGAGAACACTGAAGCTTTCTTT

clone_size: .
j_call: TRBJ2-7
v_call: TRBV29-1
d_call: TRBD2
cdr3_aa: CSVVGTSGGTYEQYF
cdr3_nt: TGCAGCGTTGTCGGGACTAGCGGGGGAACCTACGAGCAGTACTTC

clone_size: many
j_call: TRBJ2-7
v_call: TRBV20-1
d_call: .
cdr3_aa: CSAIISGPPYEQYF
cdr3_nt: TGCAGTGCTATAATTAGCGGCCCTCCCTACGAGCAGTACTTC

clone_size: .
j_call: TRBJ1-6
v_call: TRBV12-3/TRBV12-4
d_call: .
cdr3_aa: CASSPSLGGRYSPLHF
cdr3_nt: TGTGCCAGCAGTCCCTCCCTTGGAGGGCGATATTCACCCCTCCACTTT

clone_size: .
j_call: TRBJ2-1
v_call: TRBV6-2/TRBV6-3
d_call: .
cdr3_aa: CASSYSFNEQFF
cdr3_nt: TGTGCCAGCAGTTACTCGTTCAATGAGCAGTTCTTC

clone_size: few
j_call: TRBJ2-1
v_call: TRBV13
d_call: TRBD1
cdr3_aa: CASSSGTARFF
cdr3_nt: TGTGCCAGCAGCTCCGGGACAGCTCGGTTCTTC

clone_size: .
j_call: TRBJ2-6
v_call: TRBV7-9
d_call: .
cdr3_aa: CASSYEMISGANVLTF
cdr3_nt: TGTGCCAGCAGCTACGAAATGATCTCTGGGGCCAACGTCCTGACTTTC

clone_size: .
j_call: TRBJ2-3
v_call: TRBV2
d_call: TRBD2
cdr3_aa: CASSARTSGSADTQYF
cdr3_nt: TGTGCCAGCAGTGCGAGGACTAGCGGGAGTGCAGATACGCAGTATTTT

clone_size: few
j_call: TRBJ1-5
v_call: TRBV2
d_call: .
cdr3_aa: CASSESEVLNQPQHF
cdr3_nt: TGTGCCAGCAGTGAATCCGAGGTACTCAATCAGCCCCAGCATTTT

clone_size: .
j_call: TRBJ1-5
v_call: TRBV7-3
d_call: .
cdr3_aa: CASSLIEGQPQHF
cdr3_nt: TGTGCCAGCAGCTTAATAGAGGGACAGCCCCAGCATTTT

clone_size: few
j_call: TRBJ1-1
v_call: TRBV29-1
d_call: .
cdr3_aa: CSAPGQGRTEAFF
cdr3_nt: TGCAGCGCTCCGGGACAAGGGCGAACTGAAGCTTTCTTT

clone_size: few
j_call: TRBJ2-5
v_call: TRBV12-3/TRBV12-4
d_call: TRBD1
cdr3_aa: CASSTRTGHQETQYF
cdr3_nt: TGTGCCAGCAGCACTCGGACAGGACACCAAGAGACCCAGTACTTC

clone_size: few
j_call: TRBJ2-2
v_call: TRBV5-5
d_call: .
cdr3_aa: CASYFQTNTGELFF
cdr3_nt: TGTGCCAGCTACTTTCAGACGAACACCGGGGAGCTGTTTTTT

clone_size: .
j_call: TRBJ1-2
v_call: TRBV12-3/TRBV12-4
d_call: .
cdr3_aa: CASSLALRVGDYGYTF
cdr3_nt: TGTGCCAGCAGTTTAGCGCTAAGGGTCGGGGACTATGGCTACACCTTC

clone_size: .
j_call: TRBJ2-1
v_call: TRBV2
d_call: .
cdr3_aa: CASWGGNEQFF
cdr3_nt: TGTGCCAGCTGGGGCGGCAATGAGCAGTTCTTC

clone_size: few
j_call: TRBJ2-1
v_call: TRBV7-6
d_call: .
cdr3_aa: CASREALGNEQFF
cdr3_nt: TGTGCCAGCAGGGAGGCATTGGGCAATGAGCAGTTCTTC

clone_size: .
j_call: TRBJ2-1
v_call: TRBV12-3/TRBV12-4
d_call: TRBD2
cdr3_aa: CASRGFREGKRNEQFF
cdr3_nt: TGTGCCAGCAGGGGCTTTAGGGAGGGTAAGAGAAATGAGCAGTTCTTC

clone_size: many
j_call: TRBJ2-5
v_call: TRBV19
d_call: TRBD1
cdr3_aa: CATQTFHTGGRGTQYF
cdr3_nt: TGTGCCACCCAGACCTTTCATACAGGGGGCCGGGGGACCCAGTACTTC

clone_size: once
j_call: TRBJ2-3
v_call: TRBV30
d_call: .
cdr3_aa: CAWSPATDTQYF
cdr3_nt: TGTGCCTGGAGCCCCGCGACAGATACGCAGTATTTT

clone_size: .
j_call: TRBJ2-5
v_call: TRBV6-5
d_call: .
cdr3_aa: CASSYMTAGEETQYF
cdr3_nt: TGTGCCAGCAGTTACATGACGGCAGGGGAAGAGACCCAGTACTTC

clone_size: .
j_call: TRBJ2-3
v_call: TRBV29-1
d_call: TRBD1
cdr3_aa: CSVEFGTGGPDTQYF
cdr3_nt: TGCAGCGTTGAATTCGGGACAGGGGGCCCAGATACGCAGTATTTT

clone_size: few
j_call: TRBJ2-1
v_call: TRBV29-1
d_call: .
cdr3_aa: CSVLSPLVNEQFF
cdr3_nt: TGCAGCGTTCTAAGTCCCCTTGTTAATGAGCAGTTCTTC

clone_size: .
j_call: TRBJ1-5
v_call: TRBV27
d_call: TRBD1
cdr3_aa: CASSPLAGGSNQPQHF
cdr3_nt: TGTGCCAGCAGTCCCCTTGCAGGGGGGAGCAATCAGCCCCAGCATTTT

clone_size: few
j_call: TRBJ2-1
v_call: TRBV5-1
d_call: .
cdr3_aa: CASSLGVGSSEQFF
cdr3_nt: TGCGCCAGCAGCTTGGGGGTTGGAAGTAGTGAGCAGTTCTTC

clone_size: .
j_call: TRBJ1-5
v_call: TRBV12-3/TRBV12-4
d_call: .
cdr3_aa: CASTSLWGQPQHF
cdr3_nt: TGTGCCAGCACCTCCTTATGGGGTCAGCCCCAGCATTTT

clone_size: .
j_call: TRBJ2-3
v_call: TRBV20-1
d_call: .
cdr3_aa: CSARSPIGTDTQYF
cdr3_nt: TGCAGTGCTAGGTCTCCCATAGGGACGGATACGCAGTATTTT

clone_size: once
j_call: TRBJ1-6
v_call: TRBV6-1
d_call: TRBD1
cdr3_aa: CASSPWTGANSPLHF
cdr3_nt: TGTGCCAGCAGTCCTTGGACAGGGGCAAATTCACCCCTCCACTTT

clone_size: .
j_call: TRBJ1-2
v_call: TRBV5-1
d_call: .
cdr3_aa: CASSSLGGYGYTF
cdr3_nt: TGCGCCAGCAGCTCTTTAGGGGGGTATGGCTACACCTTC

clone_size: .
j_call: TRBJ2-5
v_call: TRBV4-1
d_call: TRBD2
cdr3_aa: CASSPRGTSGVQETQYF
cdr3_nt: TGCGCCAGCAGCCCAAGAGGCACTAGCGGGGTTCAAGAGACCCAGTACTTC

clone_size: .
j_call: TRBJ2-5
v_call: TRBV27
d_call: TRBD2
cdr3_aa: CASSFRAGGLKETQYF
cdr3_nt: TGTGCCAGCAGTTTCCGAGCGGGGGGGCTGAAAGAGACCCAGTACTTC

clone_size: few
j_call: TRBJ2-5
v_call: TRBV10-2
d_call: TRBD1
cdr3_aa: CASSVTGVAQETQYF
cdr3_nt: TGCGCCAGCAGTGTAACAGGGGTCGCTCAAGAGACCCAGTACTTC

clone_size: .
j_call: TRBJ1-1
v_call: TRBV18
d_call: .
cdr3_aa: CASSPGVRDTEAFF
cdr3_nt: TGTGCCAGCTCACCAGGGGTCCGGGACACTGAAGCTTTCTTT